A single TCR beta chain is shown here with its context. Its antigen is as yet unknown. Produced via immunoSEQ multiplex PCR; TCRdb's table is partial and in-frame only. The sample has around 130,000 clones, around 92% seen once. Trimming took off 4 bases at V and 4 bases at J, with 16 bases between the two ends. The CDR3 spans 15 residues. Germline-derived CDR1 and CDR2 are MNHNS and SASEGT. These data are taken from a study of cytomegalovirus exposure and HLA in healthy donors. Whole-study findings and limits: Specificity of a few CMV-associated chains for CMV antigens was verified in vitro. It was about 150 TCR beta chains that were listed as cytomegalovirus-associated. According to a subsequent analysis, TCR clusters identified in the first cohort showed a tendency to co-occur across the 120 validation repertoires. The study found most TCR sequences rare, yet found some public TCRs in many donors.

The V and J genes are TRBV6-1 and TRBJ1-2; tentative D call: TRBD1 (6 bases). Material: PBMCs. The source of this sequence is a man between 25 and 39 years old in good health and CMV-seronegative. The DNA of the CDR3 is TGTGCCAGCAGTGCCGAGACAGGAGAGTTCTATGGCTACACCTTC. Protein sequence: CASSAETGEFYGYTF.